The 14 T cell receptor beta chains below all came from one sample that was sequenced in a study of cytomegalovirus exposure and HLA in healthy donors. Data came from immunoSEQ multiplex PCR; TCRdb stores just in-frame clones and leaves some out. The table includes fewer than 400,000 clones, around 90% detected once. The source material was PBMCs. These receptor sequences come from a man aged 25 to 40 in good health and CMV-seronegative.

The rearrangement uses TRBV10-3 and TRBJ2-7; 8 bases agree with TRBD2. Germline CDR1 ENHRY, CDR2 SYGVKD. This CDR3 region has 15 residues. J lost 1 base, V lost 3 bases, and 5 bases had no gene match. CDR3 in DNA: TGTGCCATCAGTGACCCGCCTAGCGGGTCCTACGAGCAGTACTTC. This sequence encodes CAISDPPSGSYEQYF.

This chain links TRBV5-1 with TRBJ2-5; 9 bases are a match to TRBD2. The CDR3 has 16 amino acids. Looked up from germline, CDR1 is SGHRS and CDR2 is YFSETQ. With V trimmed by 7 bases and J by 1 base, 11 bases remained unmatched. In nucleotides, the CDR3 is TGCGCCAGCTTTCCCTTCGCGGGGGGGCCCCAAGAGACCCAGTACTTC. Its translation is CASFPFAGGPQETQYF.

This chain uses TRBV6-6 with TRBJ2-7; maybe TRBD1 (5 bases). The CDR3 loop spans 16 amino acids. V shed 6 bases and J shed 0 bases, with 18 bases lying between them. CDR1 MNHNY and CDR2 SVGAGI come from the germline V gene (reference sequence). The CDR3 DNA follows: TGTGCCAGCAGCCCAGACAGAGCCTTTTCCTCCTACGAGCAGTACTTC. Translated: CASSPDRAFSSYEQYF.

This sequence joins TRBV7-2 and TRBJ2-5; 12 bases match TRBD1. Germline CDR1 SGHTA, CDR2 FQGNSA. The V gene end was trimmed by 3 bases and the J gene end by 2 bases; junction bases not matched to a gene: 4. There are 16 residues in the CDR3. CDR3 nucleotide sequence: TGTGCCAGCAGCTTGGGGACAGGGGGCTGGCAAGAGACCCAGTACTTC. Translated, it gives CASSLGTGGWQETQYF.

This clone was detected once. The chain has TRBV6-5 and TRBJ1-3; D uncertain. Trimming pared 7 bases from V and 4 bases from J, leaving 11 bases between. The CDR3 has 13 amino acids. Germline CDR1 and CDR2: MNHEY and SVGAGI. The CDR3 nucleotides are TGTGCCAGCAACCCGGGGATAGGAAACACCATATATTTT. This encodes CASNPGIGNTIYF.

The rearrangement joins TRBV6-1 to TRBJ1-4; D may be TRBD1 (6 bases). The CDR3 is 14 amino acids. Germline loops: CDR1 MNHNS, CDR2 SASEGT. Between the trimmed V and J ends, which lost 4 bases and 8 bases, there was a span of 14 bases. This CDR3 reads CASSVGQSAEKLFF. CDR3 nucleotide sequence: TGTGCCAGCAGTGTTGGACAGAGCGCCGAAAAACTGTTTTTT.

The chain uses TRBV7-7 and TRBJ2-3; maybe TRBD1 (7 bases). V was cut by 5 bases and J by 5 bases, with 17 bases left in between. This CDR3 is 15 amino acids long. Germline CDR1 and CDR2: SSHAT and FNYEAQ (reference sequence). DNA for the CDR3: TGTGCCAGCAGCCCCCGGCAGGGGGGCATAGATACGCAGTATTTT. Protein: CASSPRQGGIDTQYF.

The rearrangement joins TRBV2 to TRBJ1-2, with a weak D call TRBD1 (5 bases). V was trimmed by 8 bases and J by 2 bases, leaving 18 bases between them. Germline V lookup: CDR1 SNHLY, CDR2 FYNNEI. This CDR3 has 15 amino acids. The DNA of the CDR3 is TGTGCCAGCCGGCTTAACAGGTACGGGAACTATGGCTACACCTTC. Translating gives CASRLNRYGNYGYTF.

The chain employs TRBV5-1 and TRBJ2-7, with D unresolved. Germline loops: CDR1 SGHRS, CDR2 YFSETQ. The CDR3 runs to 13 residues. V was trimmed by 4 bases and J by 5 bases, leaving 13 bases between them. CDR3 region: CASSPSRRHEQYF. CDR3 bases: TGCGCCAGCAGCCCGTCGAGGCGCCACGAGCAGTACTTC. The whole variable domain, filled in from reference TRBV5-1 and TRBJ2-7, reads KAGVTQTPRYLIKTRGQQVTLSCSPISGHRSVSWYQQTPGQGLQFLFEYFSETQRNKGNFPGRFSGRQFSNSRSEMNVSTLELGDSALYLCASSPSRRHEQYFGPGTRLTVT.

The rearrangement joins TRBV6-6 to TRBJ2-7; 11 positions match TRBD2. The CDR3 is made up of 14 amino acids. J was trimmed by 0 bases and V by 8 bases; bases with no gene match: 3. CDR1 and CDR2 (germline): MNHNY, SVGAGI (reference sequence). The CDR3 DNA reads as TGTGCCAGCCTGACTAGCGGGGCCTCCTACGAGCAGTACTTC. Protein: CASLTSGASYEQYF.

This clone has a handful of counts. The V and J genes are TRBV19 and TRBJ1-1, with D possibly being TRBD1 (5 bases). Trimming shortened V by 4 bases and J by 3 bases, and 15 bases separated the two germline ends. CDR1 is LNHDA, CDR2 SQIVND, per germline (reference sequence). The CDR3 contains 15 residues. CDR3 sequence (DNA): TGTGCCAGTAGTAGGGGGGGAATCCCGGACACTGAAGCTTTCTTT. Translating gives CASSRGGIPDTEAFF.

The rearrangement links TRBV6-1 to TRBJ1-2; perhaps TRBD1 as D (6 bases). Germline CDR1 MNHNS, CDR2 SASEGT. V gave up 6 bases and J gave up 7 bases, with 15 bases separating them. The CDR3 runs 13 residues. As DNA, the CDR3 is TGTGCCAGCAGAGATGACAGGCCTCGTGGCTACACCTTC. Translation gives CASRDDRPRGYTF.

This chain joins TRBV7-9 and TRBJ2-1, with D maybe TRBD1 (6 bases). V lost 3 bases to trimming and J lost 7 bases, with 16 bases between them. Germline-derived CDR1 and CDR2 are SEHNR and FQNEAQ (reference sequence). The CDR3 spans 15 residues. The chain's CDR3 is CASSFRAGDENEQFF. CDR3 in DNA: TGTGCCAGCAGCTTCAGGGCAGGGGATGAGAATGAGCAGTTCTTC.

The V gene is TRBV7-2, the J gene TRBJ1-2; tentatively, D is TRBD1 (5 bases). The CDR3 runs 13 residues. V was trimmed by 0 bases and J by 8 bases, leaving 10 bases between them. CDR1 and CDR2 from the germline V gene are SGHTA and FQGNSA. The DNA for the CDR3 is TGTGCCAGCAGCTTAGCCCAGGGAGGAGGCTACACCTTC. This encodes CASSLAQGGGYTF.